Listed below are T cell receptor beta chains from one sample, sequenced in a study of beta chain features in type 1 diabetes. TCRdb keeps only in-frame clones here, not all; method: immunoSEQ multiplex PCR. The sample consists of 15,000 to 20,000 clones, approximately 50% of them appearing once. Sequencing input: stem cell memory CD4+ T cells from blood. Receptors were obtained from a man aged 18 to 35 in good health. The CDR3 runs from the conserved cysteine through the conserved F or W. Fields, in order: D gene, J gene, V gene, clone size, CDR3 protein, CDR3 DNA. D genes are given only for firm matches. Only some rows state a clone size, as once, few, many or a class for expanded clones.

D gene: .
J gene: TRBJ1-6
V gene: TRBV7-2
clone size: few
CDR3 protein: CASSEPRVESPLHF
CDR3 DNA: TGTGCCAGCAGCGAGCCCAGGGTTGAATCACCCCTCCACTTT

D gene: .
J gene: TRBJ2-6
V gene: TRBV5-4
clone size: .
CDR3 protein: CASSLGQVSGANVLTF
CDR3 DNA: TGTGCCAGCAGCTTGGGACAGGTCTCTGGGGCCAACGTCCTGACTTTC

D gene: .
J gene: TRBJ2-7
V gene: TRBV9
clone size: .
CDR3 protein: CASSYGVNSYEQYF
CDR3 DNA: TGTGCCAGCAGCTACGGGGTAAACTCCTACGAGCAGTACTTC

D gene: .
J gene: TRBJ2-6
V gene: TRBV7-3
clone size: .
CDR3 protein: CASSIAPSGSGANVLTF
CDR3 DNA: TGTGCCAGCAGCATAGCCCCTTCGGGCTCTGGGGCCAACGTCCTGACTTTC

D gene: .
J gene: TRBJ2-3
V gene: TRBV6-4
clone size: .
CDR3 protein: CASRFTAGGDTQYF
CDR3 DNA: TGTGCCAGCAGATTTACCGCTGGGGGGGATACGCAGTATTTT

D gene: .
J gene: TRBJ2-7
V gene: TRBV11-2
clone size: .
CDR3 protein: CASSRRADYEQYF
CDR3 DNA: TGTGCCAGCAGCCGGCGGGCCGACTACGAGCAGTACTTC

D gene: .
J gene: TRBJ1-2
V gene: TRBV28
clone size: once
CDR3 protein: CASSPDRNYGYTF
CDR3 DNA: TGTGCCAGCAGCCCGGACAGAAACTATGGCTACACCTTC

D gene: .
J gene: TRBJ2-1
V gene: TRBV6-1
clone size: .
CDR3 protein: CASSGAGGRRDNEQFF
CDR3 DNA: TGTGCCAGCAGTGGCGCCGGGGGACGTAGGGACAATGAGCAGTTCTTC

D gene: TRBD1
J gene: TRBJ2-5
V gene: TRBV29-1
clone size: .
CDR3 protein: CSVESGQGTVGFQETQYF
CDR3 DNA: TGCAGCGTTGAATCTGGACAGGGGACGGTTGGGTTCCAAGAGACCCAGTACTTC

D gene: TRBD2
J gene: TRBJ2-2
V gene: TRBV7-2
clone size: .
CDR3 protein: CASQGLANTGELFF
CDR3 DNA: TGTGCCAGCCAGGGACTAGCGAACACCGGGGAGCTGTTTTTT

D gene: TRBD1
J gene: TRBJ2-7
V gene: TRBV27
clone size: .
CDR3 protein: CASRGGQAHYEQYF
CDR3 DNA: TGTGCCAGCAGAGGGGGACAGGCACACTACGAGCAGTACTTC

D gene: .
J gene: TRBJ2-2
V gene: TRBV18
clone size: .
CDR3 protein: CASSPPNQYSTNTGELFF
CDR3 DNA: TGTGCCAGCTCACCACCTAATCAGTACAGCACGAACACCGGGGAGCTGTTTTTT

D gene: TRBD1
J gene: TRBJ1-6
V gene: TRBV10-3
clone size: .
CDR3 protein: CAISAGQGASPLHF
CDR3 DNA: TGTGCCATCAGTGCAGGACAGGGGGCTTCACCCCTCCACTTT

D gene: TRBD1
J gene: TRBJ1-1
V gene: TRBV7-9
clone size: .
CDR3 protein: CASSVFTGDMLAFF
CDR3 DNA: TGTGCCAGCAGCGTATTCACAGGGGATATGCTGGCTTTCTTT

D gene: .
J gene: TRBJ2-7
V gene: TRBV28
clone size: .
CDR3 protein: CASSSSRGAVYEQYF
CDR3 DNA: TGTGCCAGCAGTTCCTCCAGGGGCGCGGTTTACGAGCAGTACTTC

D gene: .
J gene: TRBJ2-3
V gene: TRBV4-2
clone size: .
CDR3 protein: CASSQVGGMVADTQYF
CDR3 DNA: TGTGCCAGCAGCCAAGTGGGGGGAATGGTGGCAGATACGCAGTATTTT

D gene: TRBD2
J gene: TRBJ2-3
V gene: TRBV11-2
clone size: .
CDR3 protein: CASSSTRGSGTDTQYF
CDR3 DNA: TGTGCCAGCAGCTCAACACGCGGGAGTGGCACAGATACGCAGTATTTT

D gene: .
J gene: TRBJ2-7
V gene: TRBV4-3
clone size: .
CDR3 protein: CASSQAPYYEQYF
CDR3 DNA: TGCGCCAGCAGCCAAGCCCCCTACTACGAGCAGTACTTC

D gene: .
J gene: TRBJ1-4
V gene: TRBV18
clone size: .
CDR3 protein: CASSPSWDTNEKLFF
CDR3 DNA: TGTGCCAGCTCACCAAGTTGGGACACAAATGAAAAACTGTTTTTT

D gene: TRBD2
J gene: TRBJ2-1
V gene: TRBV7-2
clone size: .
CDR3 protein: CASSYARGWQFF
CDR3 DNA: TGTGCCAGCAGTTACGCGCGGGGGTGGCAGTTCTTC

D gene: TRBD1
J gene: TRBJ2-7
V gene: TRBV14
clone size: .
CDR3 protein: CASSQGQSYEQYF
CDR3 DNA: TGTGCCAGCAGCCAGGGACAGTCCTACGAGCAGTACTTC

D gene: TRBD2
J gene: TRBJ2-3
V gene: TRBV19
clone size: .
CDR3 protein: CASSISSGRITDTQYF
CDR3 DNA: TGTGCCAGTAGTATAAGTAGCGGGAGAATCACAGATACGCAGTATTTT

D gene: .
J gene: TRBJ1-2
V gene: TRBV2
clone size: .
CDR3 protein: CAINRDSANYGYTF
CDR3 DNA: TGTGCCATTAATCGGGACTCGGCTAACTATGGCTACACCTTC

D gene: TRBD1
J gene: TRBJ2-7
V gene: TRBV27
clone size: .
CDR3 protein: CASRARQGSSYEQYF
CDR3 DNA: TGTGCCAGCAGAGCCCGACAGGGGAGCTCCTACGAGCAGTACTTC

D gene: TRBD2
J gene: TRBJ2-3
V gene: TRBV5-1
clone size: .
CDR3 protein: CASSLSGLAGWVQYF
CDR3 DNA: TGCGCCAGCAGCTTGTCGGGACTAGCGGGATGGGTGCAGTATTTT

D gene: .
J gene: TRBJ1-3
V gene: TRBV5-1
clone size: .
CDR3 protein: CASSLDGGSGNTIYF
CDR3 DNA: TGCGCCAGCAGTCTGGACGGGGGTTCTGGAAACACCATATATTTT

D gene: .
J gene: TRBJ2-2
V gene: TRBV19
clone size: .
CDR3 protein: CASSTQGSSTGELFF
CDR3 DNA: TGTGCCAGTAGTACACAGGGTTCTTCCACCGGGGAGCTGTTTTTT

D gene: TRBD2
J gene: TRBJ2-5
V gene: TRBV5-1
clone size: .
CDR3 protein: CASSLQLPGLAGGGETQYF
CDR3 DNA: TGCGCCAGCAGCCTCCAGCTCCCGGGACTAGCGGGAGGAGGAGAGACCCAGTACTTC

D gene: .
J gene: TRBJ2-2
V gene: TRBV11-2
clone size: .
CDR3 protein: CASSLTWRQSNTGELFF
CDR3 DNA: TGTGCCAGCAGCTTGACCTGGAGACAGAGTAACACCGGGGAGCTGTTTTTT

D gene: TRBD1
J gene: TRBJ2-6
V gene: TRBV10-3
clone size: few
CDR3 protein: CAISESLLQGAGANVLTF
CDR3 DNA: TGTGCCATCAGTGAGTCTTTATTACAGGGGGCTGGGGCCAACGTCCTGACTTTC

D gene: .
J gene: TRBJ2-2
V gene: TRBV6-6
clone size: .
CDR3 protein: CASSLYRVTGELFF
CDR3 DNA: TGTGCCAGCAGTTTATACAGGGTCACCGGGGAGCTGTTTTTT

D gene: .
J gene: TRBJ2-2
V gene: TRBV21-1
clone size: .
CDR3 protein: CASSARGSGRTGELFF
CDR3 DNA: TGTGCCAGCAGCGCACGCGGTTCAGGGCGAACCGGGGAGCTGTTTTTT

D gene: .
J gene: TRBJ1-5
V gene: TRBV25-1
clone size: .
CDR3 protein: CASSDRAGQPQHF
CDR3 DNA: TGTGCCAGCAGTGACAGGGCAGGGCAGCCCCAGCATTTT

D gene: .
J gene: TRBJ1-3
V gene: TRBV4-1
clone size: .
CDR3 protein: CASSQVGNTIYF
CDR3 DNA: TGCGCCAGCAGTCAGGTGGGAAACACCATATATTTT

D gene: TRBD1
J gene: TRBJ1-4
V gene: TRBV5-1
clone size: .
CDR3 protein: CASSLGGGDEKLFF
CDR3 DNA: TGCGCCAGCAGCTTGGGAGGGGGCGACGAAAAACTGTTTTTT

D gene: .
J gene: TRBJ2-7
V gene: TRBV10-3
clone size: few
CDR3 protein: CAISDRTERLSYEQYF
CDR3 DNA: TGTGCCATCAGTGACCGGACAGAAAGGCTCTCCTACGAGCAGTACTTC

D gene: .
J gene: TRBJ2-7
V gene: TRBV4-3
clone size: .
CDR3 protein: CASSQNFRGNEQYF
CDR3 DNA: TGCGCCAGCAGCCAGAATTTTAGGGGGAACGAGCAGTACTTC

D gene: TRBD1
J gene: TRBJ2-7
V gene: TRBV30
clone size: .
CDR3 protein: CAWRQGAWEQYF
CDR3 DNA: TGTGCCTGGAGACAGGGGGCCTGGGAGCAGTACTTC

D gene: .
J gene: TRBJ1-2
V gene: TRBV30
clone size: .
CDR3 protein: CAWSILSYGYTF
CDR3 DNA: TGTGCCTGGAGTATACTATCCTATGGCTACACCTTC

D gene: .
J gene: TRBJ2-1
V gene: TRBV4-3
clone size: .
CDR3 protein: CASSPLLEYNEQFF
CDR3 DNA: TGCGCCAGCAGCCCCCTACTAGAATACAATGAGCAGTTCTTC

D gene: .
J gene: TRBJ1-5
V gene: TRBV10-3
clone size: .
CDR3 protein: CAISASGFSNQPQHF
CDR3 DNA: TGTGCCATCAGTGCCTCAGGGTTTAGCAATCAGCCCCAGCATTTT

D gene: .
J gene: TRBJ1-5
V gene: TRBV9
clone size: .
CDR3 protein: CASSVAGLLDQPQHF
CDR3 DNA: TGTGCCAGCAGCGTAGCAGGGCTTCTTGATCAGCCCCAGCATTTT

D gene: TRBD1
J gene: TRBJ1-3
V gene: TRBV25-1
clone size: .
CDR3 protein: CASSLTGANTIYF
CDR3 DNA: TGTGCCAGCAGCTTGACAGGGGCAAACACCATATATTTT

D gene: .
J gene: TRBJ2-7
V gene: TRBV4-1
clone size: .
CDR3 protein: CASSQPSKRVYEQYF
CDR3 DNA: TGCGCCAGCAGCCAGCCCTCCAAGAGGGTCTACGAGCAGTACTTC

D gene: .
J gene: TRBJ1-2
V gene: TRBV2
clone size: .
CDR3 protein: CASSMGREPGYGYTF
CDR3 DNA: TGTGCCAGCAGTATGGGGAGGGAGCCCGGCTATGGCTACACCTTC

D gene: .
J gene: TRBJ2-7
V gene: TRBV11-1
clone size: .
CDR3 protein: CASSLRDSSYEQYF
CDR3 DNA: TGTGCCAGCAGCCTCCGGGACTCTTCCTACGAGCAGTACTTC

D gene: .
J gene: TRBJ2-7
V gene: TRBV11-3
clone size: once
CDR3 protein: CASSLDGFGEQYF
CDR3 DNA: TGTGCCAGCAGCTTAGACGGGTTTGGCGAGCAGTACTTC

D gene: .
J gene: TRBJ2-5
V gene: TRBV5-1
clone size: .
CDR3 protein: CASSTRTTQETQYF
CDR3 DNA: TGCGCCAGCAGCACGCGGACAACACAAGAGACCCAGTACTTC

D gene: .
J gene: TRBJ2-5
V gene: TRBV7-9
clone size: .
CDR3 protein: CASSLSRGQETQYF
CDR3 DNA: TGTGCCAGCAGCTTGTCAAGGGGGCAAGAGACCCAGTACTTC

D gene: .
J gene: TRBJ1-2
V gene: TRBV7-2
clone size: few
CDR3 protein: CASRTAYGYTF
CDR3 DNA: TGTGCCAGCAGGACAGCTTATGGCTACACCTTC